The T cell receptor (beta chain) described here comes from a study of shared clonotypes between healthy human individuals. Study details: Three plates were used per donor for CD4 naive, three for CD4 memory, two for CD8 naive and one for CD8 memory.

On this clone itself: Its specificity is unknown.

The germline CDR1 and CDR2 sequences are MDHEN and SYDVKM. V trimming: 6 bases; J trimming: 0 bases; junction bases outside the gene matches: 10. This CDR3 has 17 amino acids. Using immunoSEQ multiplex PCR, the repertoire was profiled, and TCRdb retains in-frame clones only, with some absent. In the table there are 1 million to 1.3 million clones, approximately 80% of which are singletons. The study's findings and limits: It was expected that sequencing depth would affect clonotype sharing among donors. Naive CD4 clonotypes overlapped across several donors at approximately 4.5%.

The chain recombines TRBV28 with TRBJ1-5, with 8 positions matching TRBD1. This receptor was obtained from a man aged 18 to 35 in good health. Some clones in this sample may be carry-over from other donors' samples. The sequencing sample was made of memory CD4+ T cells from PBMCs. The sample's subset: CD45RA-negative fraction. The CDR3 sequence: CASSLDREIGSNQPQHF. The DNA of the CDR3 is TGTGCCAGCAGCCTGGACAGGGAGATCGGTAGCAATCAGCCCCAGCATTTT.